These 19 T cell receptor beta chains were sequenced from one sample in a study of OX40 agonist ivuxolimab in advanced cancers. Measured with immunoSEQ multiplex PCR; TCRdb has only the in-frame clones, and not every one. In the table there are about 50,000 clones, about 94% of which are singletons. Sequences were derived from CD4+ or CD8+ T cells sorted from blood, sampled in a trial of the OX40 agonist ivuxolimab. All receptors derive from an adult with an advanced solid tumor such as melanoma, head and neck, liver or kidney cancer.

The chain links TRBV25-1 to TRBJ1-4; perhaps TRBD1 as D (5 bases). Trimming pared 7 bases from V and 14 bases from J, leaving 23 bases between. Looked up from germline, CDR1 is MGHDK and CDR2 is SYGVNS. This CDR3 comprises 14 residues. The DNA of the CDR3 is TGTGCCAGCACCCCGGGGGGGGGAATAGGAAGGCTGTTTTTT. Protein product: CASTPGGGIGRLFF.

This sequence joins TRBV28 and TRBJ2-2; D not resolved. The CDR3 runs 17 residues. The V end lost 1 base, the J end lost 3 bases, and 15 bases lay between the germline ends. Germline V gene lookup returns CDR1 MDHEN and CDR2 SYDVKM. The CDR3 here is CASSLFDTLPHTGELFF. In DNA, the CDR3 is TGTGCCAGCAGTTTATTCGACACACTCCCCCACACCGGGGAGCTGTTTTTT. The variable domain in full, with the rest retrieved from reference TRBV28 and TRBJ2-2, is DVKVTQSSRYLVKRTGEKVFLECVQDMDHENMFWYRQDPGLGLRLIYFSYDVKMKEKGDIPEGYSVSREKKERFSLILESASTNQTSMYLCASSLFDTLPHTGELFFGEGSRLTVL.

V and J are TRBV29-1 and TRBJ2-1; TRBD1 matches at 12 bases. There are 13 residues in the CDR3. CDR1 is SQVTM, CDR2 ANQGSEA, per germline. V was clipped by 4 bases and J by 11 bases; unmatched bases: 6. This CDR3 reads CSVVLGTGGKQFF. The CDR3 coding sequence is TGCAGCGTTGTCCTCGGGACAGGGGGCAAGCAGTTCTTC.

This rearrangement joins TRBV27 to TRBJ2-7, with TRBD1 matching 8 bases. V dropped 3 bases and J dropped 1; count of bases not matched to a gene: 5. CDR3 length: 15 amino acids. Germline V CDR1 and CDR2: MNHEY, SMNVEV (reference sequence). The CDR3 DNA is TGTGCCAGCAGTTTCGGGACAGGCTCTTCCTACGAGCAGTACTTC. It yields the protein CASSFGTGSSYEQYF.

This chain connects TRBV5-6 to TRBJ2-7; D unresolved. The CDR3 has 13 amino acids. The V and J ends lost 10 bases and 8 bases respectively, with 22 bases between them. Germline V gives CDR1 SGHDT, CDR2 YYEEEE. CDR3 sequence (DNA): TGTGCCGCCTCCTTTAACTACGCCCACAAGCAGTACTTC. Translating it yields CAASFNYAHKQYF.

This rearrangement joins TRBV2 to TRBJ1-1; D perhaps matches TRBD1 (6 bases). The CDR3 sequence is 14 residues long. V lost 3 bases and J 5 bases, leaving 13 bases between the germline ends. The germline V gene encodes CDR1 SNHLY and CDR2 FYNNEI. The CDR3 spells CASSDDRRGTEAFF. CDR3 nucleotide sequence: TGTGCCAGCAGTGACGACAGGAGGGGAACTGAAGCTTTCTTT. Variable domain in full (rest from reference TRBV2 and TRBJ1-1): EPEVTQTPSHQVTQMGQEVILRCVPISNHLYFYWYRQILGQKVEFLVSFYNNEISEKSEIFDDQFSVERPDGSNFTLKIRSTKLEDSAMYFCASSDDRRGTEAFFGQGTRLTVV.

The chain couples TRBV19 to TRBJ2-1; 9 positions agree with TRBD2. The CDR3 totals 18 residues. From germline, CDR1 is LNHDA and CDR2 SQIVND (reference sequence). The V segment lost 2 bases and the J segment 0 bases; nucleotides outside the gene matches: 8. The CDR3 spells CASSISSGTPPSYNEQFF. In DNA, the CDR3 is TGTGCCAGTAGTATATCTAGCGGGACGCCCCCCTCCTACAATGAGCAGTTCTTC.

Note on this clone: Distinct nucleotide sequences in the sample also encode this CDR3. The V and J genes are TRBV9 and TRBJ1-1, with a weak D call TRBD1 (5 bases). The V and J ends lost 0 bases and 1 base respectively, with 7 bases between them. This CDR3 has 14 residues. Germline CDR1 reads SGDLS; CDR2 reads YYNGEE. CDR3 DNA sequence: TGTGCCAGCAGCGTAGACAGGACGAACACTGAAGCTTTCTTT. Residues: CASSVDRTNTEAFF.

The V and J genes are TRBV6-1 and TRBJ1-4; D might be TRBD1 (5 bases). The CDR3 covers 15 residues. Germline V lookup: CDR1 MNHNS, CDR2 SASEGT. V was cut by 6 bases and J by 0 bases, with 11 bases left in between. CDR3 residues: CASRQGTSTNEKLFF. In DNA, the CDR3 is TGTGCCAGCAGGCAGGGCACTTCAACTAATGAAAAACTGTTTTTT.

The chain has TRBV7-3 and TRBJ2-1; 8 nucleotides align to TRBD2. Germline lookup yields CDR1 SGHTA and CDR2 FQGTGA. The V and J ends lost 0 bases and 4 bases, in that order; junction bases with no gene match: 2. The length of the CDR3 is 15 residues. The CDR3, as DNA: TGTGCCAGCAGCTTAACTAGCGGGATTTACAATGAGCAGTTCTTC. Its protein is CASSLTSGIYNEQFF.

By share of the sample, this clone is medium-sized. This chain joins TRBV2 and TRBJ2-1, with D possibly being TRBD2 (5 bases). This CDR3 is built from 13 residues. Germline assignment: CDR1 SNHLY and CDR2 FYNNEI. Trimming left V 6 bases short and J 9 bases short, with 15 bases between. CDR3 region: CASRWTLTSEQFF. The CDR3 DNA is TGTGCCAGCAGATGGACTCTCACAAGTGAGCAGTTCTTC.

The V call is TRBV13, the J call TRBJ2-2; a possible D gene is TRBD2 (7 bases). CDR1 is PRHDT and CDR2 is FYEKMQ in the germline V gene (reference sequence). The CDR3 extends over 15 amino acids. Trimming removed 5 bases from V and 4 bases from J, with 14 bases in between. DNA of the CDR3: TGTGCCAGCAGCCAGGGGCGGGAGTCCACCGGGGAGCTGTTTTTT. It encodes CASSQGRESTGELFF.

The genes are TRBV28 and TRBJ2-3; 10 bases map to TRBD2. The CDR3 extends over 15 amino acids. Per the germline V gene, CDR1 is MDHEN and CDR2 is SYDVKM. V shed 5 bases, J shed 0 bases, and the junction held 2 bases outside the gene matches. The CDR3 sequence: CASSRTSGSTDTQYF. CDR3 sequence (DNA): TGTGCCAGCAGTCGGACTAGCGGTAGCACAGATACGCAGTATTTT. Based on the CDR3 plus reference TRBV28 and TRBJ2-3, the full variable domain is DVKVTQSSRYLVKRTGEKVFLECVQDMDHENMFWYRQDPGLGLRLIYFSYDVKMKEKGDIPEGYSVSREKKERFSLILESASTNQTSMYLCASSRTSGSTDTQYFGPGTRLTVL.

The CDR3 is CASSYRTSGYNEQYF. CDR3 nucleotide sequence: TGTGCCAGCAGTTACCGGACTAGCGGGTACAACGAGCAGTACTTC. V is TRBV6-6 and J is TRBJ2-7; 11 bases are a match to TRBD2. The CDR3 sequence is 15 residues long. Losses at the gene ends were 2 bases for V and 5 bases for J; bases not matched to a gene: 5. Germline V gene sequence: CDR1 MNHNY, CDR2 SVGAGI (reference sequence).

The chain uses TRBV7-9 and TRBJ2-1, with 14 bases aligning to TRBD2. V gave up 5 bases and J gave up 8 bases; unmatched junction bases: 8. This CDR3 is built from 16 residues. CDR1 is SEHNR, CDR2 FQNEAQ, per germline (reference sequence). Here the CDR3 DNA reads TGTGCCAGCAGCCCGGGACTAGCGGGAGCCCGGGATGAGCAGTTCTTC. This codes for CASSPGLAGARDEQFF.

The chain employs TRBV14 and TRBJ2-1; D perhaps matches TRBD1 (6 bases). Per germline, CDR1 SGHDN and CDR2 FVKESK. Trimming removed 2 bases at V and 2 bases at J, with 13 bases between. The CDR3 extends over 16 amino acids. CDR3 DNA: TGTGCCAGCAGCCAATTCAGGACAGCGGCCTACAATGAGCAGTTCTTC. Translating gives CASSQFRTAAYNEQFF. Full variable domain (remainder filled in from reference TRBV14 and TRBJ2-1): EAGVTQFPSHSVIEKGQTVTLRCDPISGHDNLYWYRRVMGKEIKFLLHFVKESKQDESGMPNNRFLAERTGGTYSTLKVQPAELEDSGVYFCASSQFRTAAYNEQFFGPGTRLTVL.

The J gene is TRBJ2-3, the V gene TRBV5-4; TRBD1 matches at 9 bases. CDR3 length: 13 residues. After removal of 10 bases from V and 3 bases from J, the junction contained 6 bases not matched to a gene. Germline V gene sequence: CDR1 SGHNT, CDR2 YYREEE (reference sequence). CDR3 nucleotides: TGTGCCGGGGGACAGGGCGCTACAGATACGCAGTATTTT. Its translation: CAGGQGATDTQYF. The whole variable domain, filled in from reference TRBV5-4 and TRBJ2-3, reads ETGVTQSPTHLIKTRGQQVTLRCSSQSGHNTVSWYQQALGQGPQFIFQYYREEENGRGNFPPRFSGLQFPNYSSELNVNALELDDSALYLCAGGQGATDTQYFGPGTRLTVL.

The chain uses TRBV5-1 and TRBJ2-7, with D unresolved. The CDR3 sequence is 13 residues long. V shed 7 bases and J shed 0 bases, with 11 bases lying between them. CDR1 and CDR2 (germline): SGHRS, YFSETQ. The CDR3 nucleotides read TGCGCCAGCGCTGAACGGTACTCCTACGAGCAGTACTTC. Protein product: CASAERYSYEQYF.

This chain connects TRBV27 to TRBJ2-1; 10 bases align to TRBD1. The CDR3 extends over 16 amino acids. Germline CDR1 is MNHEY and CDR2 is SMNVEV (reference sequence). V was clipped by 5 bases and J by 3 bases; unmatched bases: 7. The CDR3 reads CASSPTGGAFYNEQFF. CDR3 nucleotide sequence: TGTGCCAGCAGTCCGACAGGGGGCGCGTTCTACAATGAGCAGTTCTTC.